This entry lists 9 T cell receptor beta chains sequenced from one sample in a study of Tregs in tolerant kidney transplant recipients. Here immunoSEQ multiplex PCR was the method, and the copy in TCRdb shows in-frame clones only, minus some. The sample has 100,000 or so clones; 90% to 95% are singletons. Related graft donors supplied nonmyeloablative bone marrow transplants, and mixed chimerism was transient. The input for sequencing was CD4+ T cells from blood (PBMCs), taken 12 months after the transplant. The receptors come from a human patient who received a combined kidney and bone marrow transplant. Certain T cells may be donor cells from the graft.

The CDR3 reads CASSSRGYEQYF. CDR3 nucleotide sequence: TGTGCCAGCAGTTCCCGAGGCTACGAGCAGTACTTC. The chain links TRBV27 to TRBJ2-7; D is unclear. This CDR3 is 12 amino acids long. V gave up 4 bases and J gave up 3 bases, with 7 bases separating them. CDR1 and CDR2 from the germline V gene are MNHEY and SMNVEV (reference sequence).

The chain carries TRBV11-2 and TRBJ1-2, with D hard to call. Trimming removed 0 bases from V and 5 bases from J, with 10 bases in between. From germline, CDR1 is SGHAT and CDR2 FQNNGV. The CDR3 loop spans 14 amino acids. CDR3 loop: CASSLEAGGYGYTF. As DNA, the CDR3 is TGTGCCAGCAGCTTAGAGGCGGGAGGGTATGGCTACACCTTC.

The chain has TRBV7-6 and TRBJ2-2, with D perhaps TRBD2 (5 bases). Trimming stripped 1 base from V and 7 bases from J, with 22 bases between. From germline, CDR1 is SGHVS and CDR2 FNYEAQ. The CDR3 contains 18 residues. The CDR3 nucleotides read TGTGCCAGCAGCTTAGTGGGTCCCGGTGGGAGTGTGGACGGGGAGCTGTTTTTT. It yields the protein CASSLVGPGGSVDGELFF. Based on the CDR3 plus reference TRBV7-6 and TRBJ2-2, the full variable domain is GAGVSQSPRYKVTKRGQDVALRCDPISGHVSLYWYRQALGQGPEFLTYFNYEAQQDKSGLPNDRFSAERPEGSISTLTIQRTEQRDSAMYRCASSLVGPGGSVDGELFFGEGSRLTVL.

The chain has TRBV7-2 and TRBJ2-7, with 9 bases lining up with TRBD2. CDR3 length: 16 residues. Germline loops: CDR1 SGHTA, CDR2 FQGNSA. The V segment lost 1 base and the J segment 4 bases; nucleotides outside the gene matches: 8. CDR3 loop: CASSLVLSAGGYEQYF. The CDR3, as DNA: TGTGCCAGCAGCTTAGTTCTGTCAGCGGGGGGATACGAGCAGTACTTC.

The gene calls are TRBV11-3 and TRBJ2-3, with 7 bases lining up with TRBD2. The V and J ends lost 5 bases and 2 bases, in that order; junction bases with no gene match: 7. This CDR3 region has 15 residues. The germline gives CDR1 SGHNT, CDR2 YENEEA. Here the CDR3 DNA reads TGTGCCAGCAGCCGGGGGGTGGCGGACACAGATACGCAGTATTTT. This translates into CASSRGVADTDTQYF.

This chain's CDR3 is CASSLRQTNTGELFF. CDR3 nucleotide sequence: TGCGCCAGCAGCTTGAGGCAGACTAACACCGGGGAGCTGTTTTTT. The J gene is TRBJ2-2, the V gene TRBV5-1, with D hard to call. Per the germline V gene, CDR1 is SGHRS and CDR2 is YFSETQ. The length of the CDR3 is 15 residues. Deletions cut 1 base from V and 2 bases from J, with 9 bases between.

On this clone: A junction end diverges from the germline sequence, so it may reflect a read error. As DNA, the CDR3 is TGTGCCAGCAGTTCCGGGACTAGCGGCTCTCCCCACTTC. Translating gives CASSSGTSGSPHF. The chain carries TRBV7-8 and TRBJ2-7; 11 bases align to TRBD2. The germline CDR1 and CDR2 sequences are SGHVS and FQNEAQ. The CDR3 is made up of 13 amino acids.

This chain joins TRBV5-6 and TRBJ2-1; TRBD2 aligns across 11 bases. CDR3 length: 16 amino acids. After removal of 0 bases from V and 5 bases from J, the junction contained 4 bases not matched to a gene. Germline V lookup: CDR1 SGHDT, CDR2 YYEEEE. This CDR3 reads CASSLVGSGRDNEQFF. Written as DNA, the CDR3 is TGTGCCAGCAGCTTGGTTGGTAGCGGGAGGGACAATGAGCAGTTCTTC.

The chain couples TRBV30 to TRBJ1-5, with no clear D. The CDR3 has 13 residues. CDR1 GTSNPN and CDR2 SVGIG come from the germline V gene (reference sequence). V shed 0 bases and J shed 7 bases, with 10 bases lying between them. The CDR3 bases are TGTGCCTGGAGTGTGTCGGGGTTGCAGCCCCAGCATTTT. Translation: CAWSVSGLQPQHF.